This TCR beta chain was obtained from a study of regulatory T cells in long-lasting Graves disease. Across the study: With positive TSH receptor antibodies and over 5 years of antithyroid drugs, Graves' disease was considered persistent.

V gave up 7 bases and J gave up 1 base, with 10 bases separating them. Germline V gives CDR1 LNHDA, CDR2 SQIVND (reference sequence). The CDR3 is 13 amino acids. Time point of the sample: persistent/refractory GD, antithyroid drugs over 5 years with positive TRAb. From PBMCs, RNA was extracted and then used to make the TCR library. With regard to this clonotype: What it recognizes is unknown.

Investigators prepared the TCR beta libraries by applying iRepertoire HTBI primers and Arm-PCR of CDR3 regions. TCRdb reanalysed the multiplex PCR reads using MiXCR and keeps one entry per CDR3 protein. The sample includes about 450,000 distinct CDR3 sequences, 20% to 25% of them seen just once. Findings and caveats of the study: Shared public clonotypes totalled over 2,500 in persistent patients, compared with about 930 in new patients. Newly diagnosed Graves' patients exceeded persistent ones in TCR diversity. Persistent disease was characterized by preferential usage of TRBV28, TRBJ1-2 and TRBJ2-5.

V is TRBV19 and J is TRBJ1-1, with D uncertain. The TCR was taken from a female donor with Graves disease. Sequencing used peripheral blood mononuclear cells (PBMCs), obtained when the disease was refractory, from a patient treated with antithyroid drugs. In DNA, the CDR3 is TGTGCCAGTACTGCGCTTCCGAACACTGAAGCTTTCTTT. It codes for CASTALPNTEAFF.